This TCR beta chain came from a study of T cells after yellow fever vaccination. This clonotype was seen a few times. What it recognizes is unknown. Study results and caveats: The study noted that FACS-sorted repertoires could contain abundant clonotypes contaminating from the bulk population.

The germline V and J ends were trimmed by 2 bases and 4 bases, with 8 bases remaining between them. The CDR3 sequence is 13 residues long. Germline V gene sequence: CDR1 MGHDK, CDR2 SYGVNS. TCRdb itself ran the 5' RACE reads through MiXCR, one entry per CDR3 protein. This table has approximately 300,000 distinct CDR3 sequences, roughly 6.8% appearing once. The V and J genes are TRBV25-1 and TRBJ1-1; D ambiguous. This receptor was identified in a man aged 18 to 35 who received the YFV17D yellow fever vaccine. This sample comprised PBMCs, obtained about 41 days after the first yellow fever vaccination. In nucleotides, the CDR3 is TGTGCCAGCAGTGAACAGCGGGTCACTGAAGCTTTCTTT. Protein sequence: CASSEQRVTEAFF.